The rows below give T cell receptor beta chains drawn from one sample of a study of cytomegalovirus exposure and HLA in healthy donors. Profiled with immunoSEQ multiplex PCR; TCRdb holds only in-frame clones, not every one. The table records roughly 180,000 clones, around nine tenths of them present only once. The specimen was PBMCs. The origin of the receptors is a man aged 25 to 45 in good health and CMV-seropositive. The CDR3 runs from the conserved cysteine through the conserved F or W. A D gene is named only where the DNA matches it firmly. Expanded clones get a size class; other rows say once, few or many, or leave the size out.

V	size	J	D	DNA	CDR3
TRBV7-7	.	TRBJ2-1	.	TGTGCTAGCAGCTCAATCCGGGACAAATCGGTAAAGAAGCAGTTCTTC	CASSSIRDKSVKKQFF
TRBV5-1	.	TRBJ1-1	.	TGCGCCAGCAGCCCGCGGACGGGGGCCACTGAAGCTTTCTTT	CASSPRTGATEAFF
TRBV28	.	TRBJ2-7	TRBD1	TGTGCCAGCAACATCCCCGGGACAGGGGGGTACGAGCAGTACTTC	CASNIPGTGGYEQYF
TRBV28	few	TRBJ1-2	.	TGTGCCAGCAGTTCTCGTAGAGAGGGCAGGCCCTATGGCTACACCTTC	CASSSRREGRPYGYTF
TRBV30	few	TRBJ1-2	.	TGTGCCTGGAGTGGGCCGAGGGACGGGAACTATGGCTACACCTTC	CAWSGPRDGNYGYTF
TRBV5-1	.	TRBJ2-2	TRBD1	TGCGCCAGCAGCCAAACGACAGGGCAGACCGGGGAGCTGTTTTTT	CASSQTTGQTGELFF
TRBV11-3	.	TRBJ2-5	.	TGTGCCAGCAGTCGCCCGGGCCCTGGGGAGACCCAGTACTTC	CASSRPGPGETQYF
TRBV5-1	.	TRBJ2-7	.	TGCGCCAGCAGCTTGGATTTCGCCGAGCAGTACTTC	CASSLDFAEQYF
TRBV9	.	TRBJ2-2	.	TGTGCCAGCGGTAGTATCACAGACACCGGGGAGCTGTTTTTT	CASGSITDTGELFF
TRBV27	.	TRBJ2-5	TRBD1	TGTGCCAGCAGTTGGGCCTGGGACAGGGATCATAAAGAGACCCAGTACTTC	CASSWAWDRDHKETQYF
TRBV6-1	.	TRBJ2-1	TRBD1	TGTGCCAGCCGACAGGGGAGCTCCTACAATGAGCAGTTCTTC	CASRQGSSYNEQFF
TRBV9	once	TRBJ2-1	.	TGTGCCAGCAGCGTAATGGGGTTGGGACACAATGAGCAGTTCTTC	CASSVMGLGHNEQFF
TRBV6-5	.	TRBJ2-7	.	TGTGCCAGCAGTCGCGGACTATCGGATGGCGAGCAGTACTTC	CASSRGLSDGEQYF
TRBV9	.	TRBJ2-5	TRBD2	TGTGCCAGCAGCGGAGGGAGGTGGGCGGGGGGCCAAGAGACCCAGTACTTC	CASSGGRWAGGQETQYF
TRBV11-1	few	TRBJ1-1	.	TGTGCCAGCAGCTCAGTGAGTTACTTAACTGAAGCTTTCTTT	CASSSVSYLTEAFF
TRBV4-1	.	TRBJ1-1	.	TGCGCCAGCAGCCAAGACTCGGTGAGTGAAGCTTTCTTT	CASSQDSVSEAFF
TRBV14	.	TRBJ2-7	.	TGTGCCAGCAGCCAAGATTTCCGGGGATCTCGCTACGAGCAGTACTTC	CASSQDFRGSRYEQYF
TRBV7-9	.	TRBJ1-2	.	TGTGCCAGCAGCCCGGGACACTTCTATGGCTACACCTTC	CASSPGHFYGYTF
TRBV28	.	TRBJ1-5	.	TGTGCCAGCAGTTTCCGCAGGGGCAATCAGCCCCAGCATTTT	CASSFRRGNQPQHF
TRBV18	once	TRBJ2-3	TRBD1	TGTGCCAGCTCCCTACAGGGGTTAGGCACAGATACGCAGTATTTT	CASSLQGLGTDTQYF
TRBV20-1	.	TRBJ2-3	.	TGCAGTGCTATACTTTCCCATACGCAGTATTTT	CSAILSHTQYF
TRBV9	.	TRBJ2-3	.	TGTGCCAGCAGCGTAGACACCCCAGGACCCGACGGGGATACGCAGTATTTT	CASSVDTPGPDGDTQYF
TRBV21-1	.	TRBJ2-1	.	TGTGCCAGCAGCAGAAGGGCTGGACGGCTTGAGCAGTTCTTC	CASSRRAGRLEQFF
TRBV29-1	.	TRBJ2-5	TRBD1	TGCAGCGGTACAGGGGGCCCACGGGAGACCCAGTACTTC	CSGTGGPRETQYF
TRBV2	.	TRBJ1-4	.	TGCGCCTGGGAAGGAGCAGGGGAGGGAGAAAAACTGTTTTTT	CAWEGAGEGEKLFF
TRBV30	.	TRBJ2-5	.	TGTGCCTGGAGTGTAGGGGGAGAGACCCAGTACTTC	CAWSVGGETQYF
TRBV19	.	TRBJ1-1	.	TGTGCCTGTAACCAACCACCGGGACGGAGCATGAACACTGAAGCTTTCTTT	CACNQPPGRSMNTEAFF
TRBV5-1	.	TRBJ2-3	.	TGCGCCAGCAGCTTCCGTTCGGGCACAGATACGCAGTATTTT	CASSFRSGTDTQYF
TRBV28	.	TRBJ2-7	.	TGTGCCAGCAGTTTTCAGGACGGTTTTCTGCAGTACTTC	CASSFQDGFLQYF
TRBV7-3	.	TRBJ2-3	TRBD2	TGTGCCAGCAGCTCCCGCGGGGGGGCAGCTAGCACAGATACGCAGTATTTT	CASSSRGGAASTDTQYF
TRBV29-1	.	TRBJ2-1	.	TGCAGCGTAGTAGCGTGGGTTACGGACAATGAGCAGTTCTTC	CSVVAWVTDNEQFF
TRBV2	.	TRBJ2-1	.	TGTGCCAGCAGCAGAACAGGTCTGAGGTACAATGAGCAGTTCTTC	CASSRTGLRYNEQFF
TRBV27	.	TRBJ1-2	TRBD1	TGTGCCAGCAGTTTACGGCCAGGGGGCTACTATGGCTACACCTTC	CASSLRPGGYYGYTF
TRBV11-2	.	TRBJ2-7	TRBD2	TGTGCCAGCAGCTTAACCCGACTAGCGGGAGGAAGCGAGCAGTACTTC	CASSLTRLAGGSEQYF
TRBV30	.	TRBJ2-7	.	TGTGCCTGGAGAAGATCCTACGAGCAGTACTTC	CAWRRSYEQYF
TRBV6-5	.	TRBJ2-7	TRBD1	TGTGCCAGCAGCCCGGCGGGACAGGGGGCTTACGAGCAGTACTTC	CASSPAGQGAYEQYF
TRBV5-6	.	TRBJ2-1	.	TGTGCCAGCAGCTTGGTGGCCATCAGCTCCTACAATGAGCAGTTCTTC	CASSLVAISSYNEQFF
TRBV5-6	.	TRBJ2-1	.	TGTGCCAGCAGCTATCGAGACTCGAGGGGCAATGAGCAGTTCTTC	CASSYRDSRGNEQFF
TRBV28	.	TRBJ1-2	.	TGTGCCAGCAGGCCCGCGGGACGGCGAGAGAATGGCTACACCTTC	CASRPAGRRENGYTF
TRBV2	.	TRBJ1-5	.	TGTGCCAGCAGTGTAGAGGAGCTGAGGACCCAGCATTTT	CASSVEELRTQHF
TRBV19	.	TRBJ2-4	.	TGTGCCACCGGGGAATCGTTAGCCAAAAACATTCAGTACTTC	CATGESLAKNIQYF
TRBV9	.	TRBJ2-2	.	TGTGCCAGCAGCGTGCCCGACGCCACCGGGGAGCTGTTTTTT	CASSVPDATGELFF
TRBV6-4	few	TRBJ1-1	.	TGTGCCAGCAGTTCAATGGGGGGCACTGAAGCTTTCTTT	CASSSMGGTEAFF
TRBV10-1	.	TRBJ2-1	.	TGCGCCGGCCCCCACAATGAGCAGTTCTTC	CAGPHNEQFF
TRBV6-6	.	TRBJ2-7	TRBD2	TGTGCCAGCAGTTACTCGACTAGCGGGGGGGCCTACGAGCAGTACTTC	CASSYSTSGGAYEQYF